The rows below give T cell receptor beta chains drawn from one sample of a study of graft-versus-host responses after intestinal transplantation. Sequencing was performed with immunoSEQ multiplex PCR; in TCRdb, only in-frame clones are kept and a portion is missing. Found here are 40,000 or so clones, roughly nine tenths of them singletons; the top ten hold approximately 7.1%. Sample: PBMCs, taken 267 days after transplant. The receptors come from a human patient who received an intestinal transplant, so some T cells may come from the graft donor. CDR3s include the opening cysteine and the closing phenylalanine or tryptophan. A D gene is named only where the DNA matches it firmly. Clone size, where shown, is once, few, many, or a class for clones that have expanded.

TRBV6-1,TRBD1,-,TRBJ1-3,TGTGCCAGCAGATTCGGACAGGGGCGAAACACCATATATTTT,CASRFGQGRNTIYF
TRBV7-9,-,-,TRBJ2-1,TGTGCCAGCAGCCAAACTGGGAACAATGAGCAGTTCTTC,CASSQTGNNEQFF
TRBV4-1,TRBD2,-,TRBJ2-7,TGCGCCAGCAGCCAAGATCCGGGGGGAACCTACGAGCAGTACTTC,CASSQDPGGTYEQYF
TRBV15,TRBD1,few,TRBJ2-7,TGTGCCACCAGCAGAGACAGGGGGACAGGGTTCTACGAGCAGTACTTC,CATSRDRGTGFYEQYF
TRBV25-1,TRBD1,-,TRBJ2-5,TGTGCCAGCAGTAAGAGGACAGGGGTGCAAGAGACCCAGTACTTC,CASSKRTGVQETQYF
TRBV5-4,-,-,TRBJ2-3,TGTGCCAGCAGCTTCGAGTCAGATACGCAGTATTTT,CASSFESDTQYF
TRBV6-4,-,-,TRBJ2-5,TGTGCCAGCAGTGACGGGCCGGGACATTTGGAAGAGACCCAGTACTTC,CASSDGPGHLEETQYF
TRBV6-1,-,-,TRBJ1-5,TGTGCCAGCAGTGCGGGGGGAAGCAATCAGCCCCAGCATTTT,CASSAGGSNQPQHF
TRBV25-1,TRBD1,-,TRBJ1-2,TGTGCCAGCAGTGAATTCGGGACAGGGAATGGCTACACCTTC,CASSEFGTGNGYTF
TRBV20-1,-,-,TRBJ2-1,TGCAGTGCAGTATCCTACAATGAGCAGTTCTTC,CSAVSYNEQFF
TRBV4-1,-,-,TRBJ2-7,TGCGCCAGCAGCCACCCGGGTCCCGGGTACGAGCAGTACTTC,CASSHPGPGYEQYF
TRBV2,TRBD2,-,TRBJ2-1,TGTGCCAGCAGACTAGCGGGGGGGACCAATGAGCAGTTCTTC,CASRLAGGTNEQFF
TRBV19,TRBD1,-,TRBJ1-1,TGTGCCAGTGGAGGACAGGGTAAGAACACTGAAGCTTTCTTT,CASGGQGKNTEAFF
TRBV27,-,-,TRBJ1-3,TGTGCCAGCAGTCCTAGGGGCCCTTCTGGAAACACCATATATTTT,CASSPRGPSGNTIYF
TRBV7-9,-,-,TRBJ1-1,TGTGCCAGCAGCTTTAACACAACTGAAGCTTTCTTT,CASSFNTTEAFF
TRBV6-9,-,-,TRBJ1-1,TGTGCCAGCAGTTACGGGGGGAACACTGAAGCTTTCTTT,CASSYGGNTEAFF
TRBV5-4,-,-,TRBJ1-1,TGTGCCAGCAGCTTGGCCGGGAGGGACGAAGCTTTCTTT,CASSLAGRDEAFF
TRBV30,-,-,TRBJ2-1,TGTGCCTGGAGTTCGGCGGCCGGGACGTACAATGAGCAGTTCTTC,CAWSSAAGTYNEQFF
TRBV7-8,-,-,TRBJ1-1,TGTGCCAGCAGCTTAGCGCGTGGCGCCCTACCTTCCACTGAAGCTTTCTTT,CASSLARGALPSTEAFF
TRBV4-1,-,once,TRBJ2-7,TGCGCCAGCAGCCAGTTCAGTAAGGGTGGTCCCTACGAGCAGTACTTC,CASSQFSKGGPYEQYF
TRBV11-2,TRBD2,-,TRBJ2-7,TGTGCCAGCAGCTTAGACGAAAACCCGGGACTAGCGGGAGCAGACTACGAGCAGTACTTC,CASSLDENPGLAGADYEQYF
TRBV4-1,-,-,TRBJ2-7,TGCGCCAGCAGCCAAGGACAGGAGCTGTTCTACGAGCAGTACTTC,CASSQGQELFYEQYF
TRBV30,-,-,TRBJ1-4,TGTGCCTGGAGTGGGTACGCTAATGAAAAACTGTTTTTT,CAWSGYANEKLFF
TRBV5-1,-,-,TRBJ2-3,TGCGCCAGCAGCTTGGCGACCCTAGCAGATACGCAGTATTTT,CASSLATLADTQYF
TRBV7-8,TRBD2,-,TRBJ2-7,TGTGCCAGCAGCTATTTGCGTAGCGGGGGCTCAGGCGAGCAGTACTTC,CASSYLRSGGSGEQYF
TRBV5-4,TRBD1,-,TRBJ2-2,TGTGCCAGCAGCCGGGGACAGGGTGGGGACGGGGAGCTGTTTTTT,CASSRGQGGDGELFF
TRBV6-5,-,-,TRBJ1-5,TGTGCCAGCAGTTACTCCAGGGGCAATCAGCCCCAGCATTTT,CASSYSRGNQPQHF
TRBV19,-,-,TRBJ2-3,TGTGCCAGTAGTATGACTGTGGGGCTGGAACCGCAGTATTTT,CASSMTVGLEPQYF
TRBV2,TRBD1,-,TRBJ1-4,TGTGCCAGCAGTCAACAGGGGGCGCTGAGTGAAAAACTGTTTTTT,CASSQQGALSEKLFF
TRBV6-1,-,-,TRBJ2-3,TGTGCCAGCAGTGATTGGGGCCGAGATACGCAGTATTTT,CASSDWGRDTQYF
TRBV7-9,TRBD1,-,TRBJ2-5,TGTGCCAGCAACCCCTTCTATTCGGGACAGGATGGTGAGACCCAGTACTTC,CASNPFYSGQDGETQYF
TRBV2,TRBD1,-,TRBJ1-5,TGTGCCAGCAGGGTCGACAGGGGATCCAATCAGCCCCAGCATTTT,CASRVDRGSNQPQHF
TRBV5-1,-,few,TRBJ2-7,TGCGCCAGCAGCCAGAGACAGTCATCGGGCGAGCAGTACTTC,CASSQRQSSGEQYF
TRBV2,TRBD2,-,TRBJ2-7,TGTGCCAGCAGTGCGGGGGGGACCCGGGCCTACGAGCAGTACTTC,CASSAGGTRAYEQYF
TRBV7-9,-,-,TRBJ1-4,TGTGCCAGCAGCTTAGCCGGCGGAGAAAAACTGTTTTTT,CASSLAGGEKLFF
TRBV25-1,TRBD2,-,TRBJ2-1,TGTGCCAGCAGTCGGCTAGCGGTGAAGAATGAGCAGTTCTTC,CASSRLAVKNEQFF
TRBV28,-,-,TRBJ1-5,TGTGCCAGCAGTTTATCCGGTAGCAATCAGCCCCAGCATTTT,CASSLSGSNQPQHF
TRBV4-1,TRBD2,-,TRBJ2-1,TGCGCCAGCAGCCAGGGACTAGCGCCGAGGATTGAGCAGTTCTTC,CASSQGLAPRIEQFF
TRBV4-1,-,-,TRBJ1-2,TGCGCCAGCAGCCTCGGGGACGGCTACACCTTC,CASSLGDGYTF
TRBV27,-,once,TRBJ2-7,TGTGCCAGCTTGCGGATTCCGGGGGACAACTACGAGCAGTACTTC,CASLRIPGDNYEQYF
TRBV27,-,-,TRBJ2-1,TGTGCCAGCAGTTTCAAACAGGGAGCTGAGCAGTTCTTC,CASSFKQGAEQFF
TRBV2,-,-,TRBJ2-7,TGTGCCAGCAGACCCTCATCGCGAATTCCTCGCAAGTACTTC,CASRPSSRIPRKYF
TRBV7-8,TRBD1,-,TRBJ1-2,TGTGCCAGCAGCTCGGACAGGGTAGACTATGGCTACACCTTC,CASSSDRVDYGYTF
TRBV18,TRBD2,-,TRBJ2-3,TGTGCCAGCTCACCCCTACGGACTAGCGGGGGCACAGATACGCAGTATTTT,CASSPLRTSGGTDTQYF
TRBV7-2,-,-,TRBJ2-2,TGTGCCAGCAGCTCCGGGACACCGACCGGGGAGCTGTTTTTT,CASSSGTPTGELFF
TRBV6-5,TRBD1,-,TRBJ2-7,TGTGCCACCGGGACAGTATCTTTCTACGAGCAGTACTTC,CATGTVSFYEQYF
TRBV27,-,-,TRBJ2-1,TGTGCAACCCGGACAGCCTACAATGAGCAGTTCTTC,CATRTAYNEQFF
TRBV5-1,TRBD2,-,TRBJ2-1,TGCGCCAGCAGCCACGGGACTAGCGGGGGGGCCCGAGTCTTC,CASSHGTSGGARVF
TRBV4-1,-,once,TRBJ2-7,TGCGCCAGCAGCCAAGACCCTACAGGGTACGAGCAGTACTTC,CASSQDPTGYEQYF
TRBV4-1,TRBD1,-,TRBJ2-3,TGCGCCAGCAGCCATGACCCGGGACAGGGGGCGAATACGCAGTATTTT,CASSHDPGQGANTQYF
TRBV2,TRBD2,-,TRBJ2-7,TGTGCCAGCATTTCTAGCGGGGGGCCAGGGGAGCAGTACTTC,CASISSGGPGEQYF